This T cell receptor (beta chain) stems from a study of shared clonotypes between healthy human individuals. Notes on the study in general: About 5% was the fraction of naive CD4 clonotypes found shared across a few donors.

The authors ran the assay at deep level. Only in-frame clones appear in the TCRdb table, and some are missing; sequencing was by immunoSEQ multiplex PCR. The repertoire consists of approximately 1.4 million clones, with approximately 98% occurring once and the leading ten covering 0.4% to 0.55%. Note on this clone: Its target is not known.

V lost 0 bases and J 4 bases, leaving 10 bases between the germline ends. The CDR3 runs 14 residues. Germline CDR1 and CDR2: SGHTS and YDEGEE. The origin of this receptor is a young man in good health. The specimen sequenced was naive CD4+ T cells sorted from blood. Subset: CD45RA+ positively selected. This chain links TRBV5-8 with TRBJ1-2; D unresolved. The DNA for the CDR3 is TGTGCCAGCAGCTTGGTTTCAGGAGGCTATGGCTACACCTTC. Its protein product is CASSLVSGGYGYTF.